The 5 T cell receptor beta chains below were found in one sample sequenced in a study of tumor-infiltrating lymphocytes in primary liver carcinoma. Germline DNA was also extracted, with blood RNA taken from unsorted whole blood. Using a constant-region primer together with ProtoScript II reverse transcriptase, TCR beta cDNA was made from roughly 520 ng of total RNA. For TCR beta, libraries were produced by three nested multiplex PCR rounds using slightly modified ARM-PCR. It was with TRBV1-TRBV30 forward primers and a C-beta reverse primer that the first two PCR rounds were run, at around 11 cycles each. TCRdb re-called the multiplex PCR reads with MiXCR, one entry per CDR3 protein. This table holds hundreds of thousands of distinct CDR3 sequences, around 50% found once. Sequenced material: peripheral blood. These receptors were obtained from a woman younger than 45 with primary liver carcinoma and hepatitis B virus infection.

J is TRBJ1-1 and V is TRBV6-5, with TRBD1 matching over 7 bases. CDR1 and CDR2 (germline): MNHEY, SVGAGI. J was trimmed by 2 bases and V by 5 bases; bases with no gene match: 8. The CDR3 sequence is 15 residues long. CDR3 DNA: TGTGCCAGCAGTCCGTCGGGGACAGTAAACACTGAAGCTTTCTTT. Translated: CASSPSGTVNTEAFF.

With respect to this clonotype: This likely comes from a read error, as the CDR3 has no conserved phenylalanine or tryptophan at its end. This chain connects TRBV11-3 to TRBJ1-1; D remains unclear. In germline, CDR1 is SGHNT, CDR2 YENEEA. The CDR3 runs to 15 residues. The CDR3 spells CASSSSERGNTEAFS. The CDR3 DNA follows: TGTGCCAGTAGCTCATCTGAACGGGGGAACACTGAAGCTTTCTCT.

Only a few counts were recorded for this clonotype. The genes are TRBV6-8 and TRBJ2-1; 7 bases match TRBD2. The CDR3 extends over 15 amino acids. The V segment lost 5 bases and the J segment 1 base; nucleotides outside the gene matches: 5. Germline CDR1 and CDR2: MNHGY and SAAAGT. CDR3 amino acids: CASSPRDYSYNEQFF. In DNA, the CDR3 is TGTGCCAGCAGTCCCCGGGACTATTCCTACAATGAGCAGTTCTTC.

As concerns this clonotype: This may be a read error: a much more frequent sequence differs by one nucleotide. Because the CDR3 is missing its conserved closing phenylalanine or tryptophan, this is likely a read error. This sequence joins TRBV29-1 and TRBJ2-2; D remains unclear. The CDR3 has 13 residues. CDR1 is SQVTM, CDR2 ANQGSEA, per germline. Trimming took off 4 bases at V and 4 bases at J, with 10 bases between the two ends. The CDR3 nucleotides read TGCAGCGTTGGCGAGAGGAGCACCGGGGAGCTGTTTTAT. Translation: CSVGERSTGELFY.

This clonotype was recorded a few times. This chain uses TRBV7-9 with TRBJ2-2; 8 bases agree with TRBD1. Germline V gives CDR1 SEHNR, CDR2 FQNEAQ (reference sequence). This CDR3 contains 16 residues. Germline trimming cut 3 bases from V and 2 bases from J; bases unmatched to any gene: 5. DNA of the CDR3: TGTGCCAGCAGCTTGCGACAGGGGATAAACACCGGGGAGCTGTTTTTT. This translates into CASSLRQGINTGELFF.